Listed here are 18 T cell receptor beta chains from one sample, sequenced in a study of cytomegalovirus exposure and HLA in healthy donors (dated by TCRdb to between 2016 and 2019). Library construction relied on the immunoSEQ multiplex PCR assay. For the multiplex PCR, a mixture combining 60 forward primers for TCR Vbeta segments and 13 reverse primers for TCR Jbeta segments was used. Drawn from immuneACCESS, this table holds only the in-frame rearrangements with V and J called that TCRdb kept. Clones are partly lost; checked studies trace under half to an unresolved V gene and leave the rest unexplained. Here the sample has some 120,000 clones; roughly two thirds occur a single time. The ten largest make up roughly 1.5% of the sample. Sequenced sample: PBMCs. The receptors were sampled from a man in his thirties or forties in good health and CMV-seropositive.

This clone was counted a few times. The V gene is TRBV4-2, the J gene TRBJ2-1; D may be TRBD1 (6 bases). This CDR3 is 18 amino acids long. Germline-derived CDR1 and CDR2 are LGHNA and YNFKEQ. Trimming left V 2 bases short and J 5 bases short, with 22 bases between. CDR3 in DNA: TGTGCCAGCAGCCAAAGCCCGCCGGGACCTAGGGGGAACAATGAGCAGTTCTTC. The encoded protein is CASSQSPPGPRGNNEQFF.

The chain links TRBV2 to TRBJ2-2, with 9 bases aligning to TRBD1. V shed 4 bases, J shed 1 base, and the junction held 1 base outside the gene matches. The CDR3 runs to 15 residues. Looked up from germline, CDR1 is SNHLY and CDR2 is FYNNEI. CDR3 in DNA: TGTGCCAGCAGTGCGGGACAGGGGAACACCGGGGAGCTGTTTTTT. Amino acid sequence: CASSAGQGNTGELFF.

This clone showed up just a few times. The CDR3 coding sequence is TGTGCCAGCAGTGGCTGGCCTAGCACAGATACGCAGTATTTT. Translation gives CASSGWPSTDTQYF. V and J are TRBV25-1 and TRBJ2-3; no reliable D call. The CDR3 is 14 amino acids. Trimming removed 4 bases at V and 0 bases at J, with 8 bases between. Germline V lookup: CDR1 MGHDK, CDR2 SYGVNS.

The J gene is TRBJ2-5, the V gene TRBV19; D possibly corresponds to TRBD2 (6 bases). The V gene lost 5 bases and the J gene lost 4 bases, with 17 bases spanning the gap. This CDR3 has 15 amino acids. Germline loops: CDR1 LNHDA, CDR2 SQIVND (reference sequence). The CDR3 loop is CASSPLREAGETQYF. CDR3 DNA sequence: TGTGCCAGTAGTCCTCTTCGTGAAGCGGGAGAGACCCAGTACTTC.

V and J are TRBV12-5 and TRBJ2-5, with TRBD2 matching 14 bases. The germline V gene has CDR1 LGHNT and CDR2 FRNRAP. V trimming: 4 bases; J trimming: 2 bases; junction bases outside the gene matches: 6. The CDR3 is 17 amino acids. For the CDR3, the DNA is TGTGCTAGTGGTTCGGGGACTAGCGGGGGACTACAAGAGACCCAGTACTTC. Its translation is CASGSGTSGGLQETQYF.

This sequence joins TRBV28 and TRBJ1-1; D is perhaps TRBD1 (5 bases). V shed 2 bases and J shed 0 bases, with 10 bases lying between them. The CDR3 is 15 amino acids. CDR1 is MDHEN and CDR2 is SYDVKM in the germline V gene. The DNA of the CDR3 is TGTGCCAGCAGTTTACCTACAGGTATGAACACTGAAGCTTTCTTT. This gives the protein CASSLPTGMNTEAFF.

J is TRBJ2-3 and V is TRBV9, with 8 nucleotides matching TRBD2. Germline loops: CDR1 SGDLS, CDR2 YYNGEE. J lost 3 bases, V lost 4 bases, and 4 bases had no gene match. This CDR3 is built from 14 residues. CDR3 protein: CASSSSGRTDTQYF. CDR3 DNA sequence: TGTGCCAGCAGCAGCAGCGGGAGAACAGATACGCAGTATTTT.

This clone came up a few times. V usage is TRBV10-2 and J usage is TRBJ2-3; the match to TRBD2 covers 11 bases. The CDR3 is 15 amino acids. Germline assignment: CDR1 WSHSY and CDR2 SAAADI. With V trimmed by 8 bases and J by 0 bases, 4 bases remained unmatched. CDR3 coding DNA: TGCGCCAGCTCCGGACTAGCGGGTAGCACAGATACGCAGTATTTT. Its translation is CASSGLAGSTDTQYF.

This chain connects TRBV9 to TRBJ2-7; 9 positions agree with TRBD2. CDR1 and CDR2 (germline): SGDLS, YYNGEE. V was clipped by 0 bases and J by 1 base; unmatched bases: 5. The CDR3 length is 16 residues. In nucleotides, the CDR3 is TGTGCCAGCAGCGTAGGAACTAGCGGGCGATCCTACGAGCAGTACTTC. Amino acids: CASSVGTSGRSYEQYF.

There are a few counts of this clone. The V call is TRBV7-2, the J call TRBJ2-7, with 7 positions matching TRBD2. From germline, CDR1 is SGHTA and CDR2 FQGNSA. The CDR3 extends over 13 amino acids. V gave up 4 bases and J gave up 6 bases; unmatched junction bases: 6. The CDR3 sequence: CASSSMRGGEQYF. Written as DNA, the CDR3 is TGTGCCAGCAGCTCAATGCGCGGGGGCGAGCAGTACTTC. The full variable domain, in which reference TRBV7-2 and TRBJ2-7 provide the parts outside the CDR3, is GAGVSQSPSNKVTEKGKDVELRCDPISGHTALYWYRQSLGQGLEFLIYFQGNSAPDKSGLPSDRFSAERTGGSVSTLTIQRTQQEDSAVYLCASSSMRGGEQYFGPGTRLTVT.

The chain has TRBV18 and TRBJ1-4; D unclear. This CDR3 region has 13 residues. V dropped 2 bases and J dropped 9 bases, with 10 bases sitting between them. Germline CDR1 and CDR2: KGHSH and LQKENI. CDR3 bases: TGTGCCAGCTCACCAGACACGAAGCAAAAACTGTTTTTT. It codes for CASSPDTKQKLFF.

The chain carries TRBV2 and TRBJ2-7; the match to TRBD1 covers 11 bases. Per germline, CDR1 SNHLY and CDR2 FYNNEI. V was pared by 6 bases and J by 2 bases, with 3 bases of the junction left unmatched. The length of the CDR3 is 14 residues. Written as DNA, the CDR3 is TGTGCCAGCAGGGGACAGGGGGTCCCCTACGAGCAGTACTTC. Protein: CASRGQGVPYEQYF. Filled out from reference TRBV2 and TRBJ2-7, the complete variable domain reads EPEVTQTPSHQVTQMGQEVILRCVPISNHLYFYWYRQILGQKVEFLVSFYNNEISEKSEIFDDQFSVERPDGSNFTLKIRSTKLEDSAMYFCASRGQGVPYEQYFGPGTRLTVT.

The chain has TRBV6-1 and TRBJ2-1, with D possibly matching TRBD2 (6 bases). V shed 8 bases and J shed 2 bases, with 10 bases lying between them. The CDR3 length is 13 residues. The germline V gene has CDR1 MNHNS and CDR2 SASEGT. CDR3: CASGRQTYNEQFF. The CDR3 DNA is TGTGCCAGCGGGAGGCAGACCTACAATGAGCAGTTCTTC.

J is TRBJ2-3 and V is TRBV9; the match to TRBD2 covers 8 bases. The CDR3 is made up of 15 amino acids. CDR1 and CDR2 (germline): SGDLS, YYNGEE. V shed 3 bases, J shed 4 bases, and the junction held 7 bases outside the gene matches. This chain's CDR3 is CASSASGTSSDTQYF. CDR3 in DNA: TGTGCCAGCAGCGCCTCCGGGACTAGTTCAGATACGCAGTATTTT.

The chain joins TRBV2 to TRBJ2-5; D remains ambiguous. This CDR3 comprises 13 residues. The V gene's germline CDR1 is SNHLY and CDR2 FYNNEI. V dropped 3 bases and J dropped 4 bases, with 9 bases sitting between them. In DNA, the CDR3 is TGTGCCAGCAGTGAGGCCAGTATAGAGACCCAGTACTTC. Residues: CASSEASIETQYF.

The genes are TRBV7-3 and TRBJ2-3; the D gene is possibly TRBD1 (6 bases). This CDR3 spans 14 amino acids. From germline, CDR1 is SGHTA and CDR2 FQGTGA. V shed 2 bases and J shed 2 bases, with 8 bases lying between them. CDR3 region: CASSLQGSTDTQYF. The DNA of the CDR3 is TGTGCCAGCAGCTTACAGGGGTCCACAGATACGCAGTATTTT.

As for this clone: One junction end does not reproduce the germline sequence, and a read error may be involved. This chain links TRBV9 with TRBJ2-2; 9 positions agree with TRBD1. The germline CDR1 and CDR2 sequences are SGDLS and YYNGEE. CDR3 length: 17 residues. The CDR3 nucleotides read TGTGCCAGCAGCGCAACCACAGGGGGCGCAGGCACCGGGGAACTGTTTTTT. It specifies CASSATTGGAGTGELFF.

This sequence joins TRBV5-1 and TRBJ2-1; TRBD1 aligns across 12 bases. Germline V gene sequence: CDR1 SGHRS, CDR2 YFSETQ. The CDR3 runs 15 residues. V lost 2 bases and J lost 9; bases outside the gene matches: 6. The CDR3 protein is CASSLRDRGRGEQFF. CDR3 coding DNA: TGCGCCAGCAGCTTAAGGGACAGGGGGCGGGGTGAGCAGTTCTTC.